This T cell receptor beta chain came from a study of monozygotic twins with inflammatory bowel disease. Worth noting for this clonotype: The antigen is undetermined.

General observations from the study: Repertoires of patients may have been made more variable by differing immunosuppressive treatments. No one strong IBD-associated signal or clonotype was supported.

The V gene's germline CDR1 is SGHTA and CDR2 FQGNSA. The CDR3 runs 13 residues. Researchers used approximately 3.5 ug of total RNA for each TCR library. Across eight separate reactions for each sample, cDNA was made. TCRdb derives one entry per CDR3 protein from the 5' RACE reads, leaving out DNA. The listing contains 150,000 to 200,000 distinct CDR3 sequences. Material for sequencing was blood. The clonotype comes from a human donor with ulcerative colitis or Crohn's disease, or a healthy co-twin of an affected twin (not recorded which). The J gene is TRBJ1-1, the V gene TRBV7-2. The CDR3 loop reads CASSLVSDDEAFF.